These T cell receptor beta chains were read from a single sample in a study of blood T cell repertoires in COVID-19. Data came from immunoSEQ multiplex PCR; TCRdb stores just in-frame clones and leaves some out. The profile covers 180,000 or so clones, with 75% to 90% appearing a single time and 4.4% taken by the ten largest. The specimen sequenced was PBMCs or T cells enriched from blood (not recorded which). The receptors originated from a woman aged 45-65 years who had recovered from COVID-19. CDR3s include the opening cysteine and the closing phenylalanine or tryptophan. The D gene is left open where the match is weak. For some rows the clone size is stated as once, few or many, or as a class when expanded; others skip it.

TRBV30,14,.,.,TRBJ2-5,TGTGCCTGGAGTGTCTCGGGAAGGCTGGGGACCCAGTACTTC,CAWSVSGRLGTQYF
TRBV7-7,15,.,TRBD2,TRBJ2-1,TGTGCCAGCAGCTTAGAACTAGCGTCCTACAATGAGCAGTTCTTC,CASSLELASYNEQFF
TRBV9,15,.,.,TRBJ1-3,TGTGCCAGCAGCGCACAGGGTATTGCTGGAAACACCATATATTTT,CASSAQGIAGNTIYF
TRBV9,11,.,.,TRBJ2-2,TGTGCCAGCGGAGAAATCGGGGAGCTGTTTTTT,CASGEIGELFF
TRBV7-2,14,once,.,TRBJ2-3,TGTGCCAGCAGCTTAGGTCCGGGGGCAGATACGCAGTATTTT,CASSLGPGADTQYF
TRBV6-5,15,.,TRBD1,TRBJ1-5,TGTGCCTCGGGTAGGGGACAGGGACACAATCAGCCCCAGCATTTT,CASGRGQGHNQPQHF
TRBV30,14,.,.,TRBJ1-2,TGTGCCTGGAGTGTCTCGAACGGGAACTATGGCTACACCTTC,CAWSVSNGNYGYTF
TRBV19,15,.,.,TRBJ1-1,TGTGCCAGTAGTATAGATCCGAGGGAGAACACTGAAGCTTTCTTT,CASSIDPRENTEAFF
TRBV9,19,once,.,TRBJ1-6,TGTGCCAGCAGCGAGGGGCGTCGGAGCCGAGAAACTTATAATTCACCCCTCCACTTT,CASSEGRRSRETYNSPLHF
TRBV12-3/TRBV12-4,13,few,.,TRBJ2-5,TGTGCCAGCAGTTTCGGGAACCAATATGCCCAGTACTTC,CASSFGNQYAQYF
TRBV28,16,.,.,TRBJ1-3,TGTGCCAGCATTCCCTCGTTGGGGGGTAGCGGAAACACCATATATTTT,CASIPSLGGSGNTIYF
TRBV5-4,16,.,.,TRBJ1-2,TGTGCCAGCAGCTTGAGAGGAACGATCCTCCTACGGGGCTACACCTTC,CASSLRGTILLRGYTF
TRBV12-3/TRBV12-4,13,.,TRBD1,TRBJ1-5,TGTGCCAGCAGTTCGACAGGGTATCAGCCCCAGCATTTT,CASSSTGYQPQHF
TRBV2,16,.,TRBD1,TRBJ1-4,TGTGCCAGCAGCTACGGGACAGGTTGGAATAATGAAAAACTGTTTTTT,CASSYGTGWNNEKLFF
TRBV19,18,few,TRBD1,TRBJ1-2,TGTGCCAGTACCGAGACGGAGGGGACAGGGGTATTACCGTATGGCTACACCTTC,CASTETEGTGVLPYGYTF
TRBV27,14,.,TRBD1,TRBJ1-5,TGTGCCAGCGCTATCAGGGGGTACAATCAGCCCCAGCATTTT,CASAIRGYNQPQHF
TRBV30,15,.,TRBD1,TRBJ1-3,TGTGCCTGGGATCCCGGGACAGTCTCTGGAAACACCATATATTTT,CAWDPGTVSGNTIYF
TRBV5-1,17,.,TRBD1,TRBJ1-6,TGCGCCAGCAGCTTGGGCGTTGGAGGGACAGGGGGCCCACCCCTCCACTTT,CASSLGVGGTGGPPLHF
TRBV5-6,19,.,TRBD1,TRBJ2-6,TGTGCCAGCAGTCTACCGGCAGGGGGTTTGTTATCTGGGGCCAACGTCCTGACTTTC,CASSLPAGGLLSGANVLTF
TRBV5-6,15,.,.,TRBJ1-5,TGTGCCAGCAGCTTGGGAGGGGGAAGCAATCAGCCCCAGCATTTT,CASSLGGGSNQPQHF
TRBV5-1,15,.,.,TRBJ1-1,TGCGCCAGCAGCTTAGCAGGGTCGATGAACACTGAAGCTTTCTTT,CASSLAGSMNTEAFF
TRBV9,14,.,.,TRBJ1-2,TGTGCCAGCAGCGCAGTGGGGGCTCTCGGGGGCTACACCTTC,CASSAVGALGGYTF
TRBV11-2,15,.,.,TRBJ1-2,TGTGCCAGCAGCCCATCCGGGTTGAGGTCGTATGGCTACACCTTC,CASSPSGLRSYGYTF
TRBV23-1,15,.,.,TRBJ1-6,TGCGCCAGCAGTCCTTGGCAGGATTATAATTCACCCCTCCACTTT,CASSPWQDYNSPLHF
TRBV5-1,14,once,TRBD1,TRBJ2-4,TGCGCCAGCAGCTTAGGGGACAGCAAAAACATTCAGTACTTC,CASSLGDSKNIQYF
TRBV28,15,.,.,TRBJ2-2,TGTGCCAGCAGTCGCCACTCCCCTGAAGCCGGGGAGCTGTTTTTT,CASSRHSPEAGELFF
TRBV27,15,.,.,TRBJ1-6,TGTGCCAGCAGTATTATCCAGGGGACCGGTTCACCCCTCCACTTT,CASSIIQGTGSPLHF
TRBV6-6,16,few,TRBD2,TRBJ2-1,TGTGCCAGCGGACTAGCGGGAGGCCTCTCCTACAATGAGCAGTTCTTC,CASGLAGGLSYNEQFF
TRBV30,14,.,TRBD1,TRBJ1-4,TGTGCCTGGAGTGTAGGGGACAGGGTCGAAAAACTGTTTTTT,CAWSVGDRVEKLFF
TRBV29-1,13,.,.,TRBJ1-1,TGCAGCGTTGAACCACTGACAGGCAGTGAAGCTTTCTTT,CSVEPLTGSEAFF
TRBV7-3,15,few,.,TRBJ1-1,TGTGCCAGCAGCTTAATCCCTACAGCGAACACTGAAGCTTTCTTT,CASSLIPTANTEAFF
TRBV30,12,once,.,TRBJ1-3,TGTGCCTGGAGTCCCCCAGGGGTCACCATATATTTT,CAWSPPGVTIYF
TRBV18,14,.,.,TRBJ1-1,TGTGCCAGCTCCCGGTCGGACAGCTCCACTGAAGCTTTCTTT,CASSRSDSSTEAFF
TRBV19,14,.,.,TRBJ1-3,TGTGCCACGAAGACAGGCTTCTCTGGAAACACCATATATTTT,CATKTGFSGNTIYF
TRBV9,14,.,TRBD1,TRBJ2-3,TGTGCCAGCAGCGCGGACAGGGGGCGGGGTACGCAGTATTTT,CASSADRGRGTQYF
TRBV2,13,.,.,TRBJ1-1,TGTGCCAGCACGGGGGAAGTAGGCACTGAAGCTTTCTTT,CASTGEVGTEAFF
TRBV7-9,17,.,TRBD1,TRBJ1-5,TGTGCCAGCAGCCGGGGACAGGGGGGGGCCCAGAGGCAGCCCCAGCATTTT,CASSRGQGGAQRQPQHF
TRBV6-1,14,.,.,TRBJ1-2,TGTGCCACGCGATCCGAGACAAAGACCTATGGCTACACCTTC,CATRSETKTYGYTF
TRBV5-6,13,.,.,TRBJ1-5,TGTGCCAGCAGGGCGACAACAGATCAGCCCCAGCATTTT,CASRATTDQPQHF
TRBV5-1,12,.,.,TRBJ2-5,TGCGCCAGCGGGGCGGACCAAGAGACCCAGTACTTC,CASGADQETQYF
TRBV10-2,16,.,TRBD2,TRBJ2-3,TGCGCCAGCCACGGACTAGCGGGACGAGGGGGAGATACGCAGTATTTT,CASHGLAGRGGDTQYF
TRBV25-1,14,.,TRBD1,TRBJ1-1,TGTGCCAGCATAGACCTTAACAGGGGGACTGAAGCTTTCTTT,CASIDLNRGTEAFF
TRBV5-5,12,few,.,TRBJ1-3,TGTGCCAGCAGCTTGAGCTTGGACAGCTCATATTTT,CASSLSLDSSYF
TRBV5-1,15,.,TRBD1,TRBJ1-4,TGCGCCAGCAGCTTGGCCGGGACAGGGGAGGAAAAACTGTTTTTT,CASSLAGTGEEKLFF
TRBV30,12,.,.,TRBJ2-3,TGTGCCTGGAGTTCGGGTCAGGATACGCAGTATTTT,CAWSSGQDTQYF
TRBV18,14,.,TRBD1,TRBJ2-1,TGTGCCAGCTCTCCCGGACAGGGTTGGAATGAGCAGTTCTTC,CASSPGQGWNEQFF
TRBV7-9,14,.,.,TRBJ2-2,TGTGCCAGCGGAGATCTTATAAACACCGGGGAGCTGTTTTTT,CASGDLINTGELFF
TRBV7-8,16,.,.,TRBJ1-4,TGTGCCAGCAGCTCCCGACAGATTGCAACTAATGAAAAACTGTTTTTT,CASSSRQIATNEKLFF
TRBV6-1,14,.,.,TRBJ2-1,TGTGCCAGCAGTGAAGGGGCTTGGGGGGATGAGCAGTTCTTC,CASSEGAWGDEQFF
TRBV18,17,.,TRBD1,TRBJ2-3,TGTGCCAGCTCAACGGCTCCCGGGACAGGAAACACAGATACGCAGTATTTT,CASSTAPGTGNTDTQYF
TRBV10-1,18,.,TRBD2,TRBJ2-1,TGCGCCAGCAGTGACCTGGTTCTAGCGGGAGGCCCAGGGAATGAGCAGTTCTTC,CASSDLVLAGGPGNEQFF
TRBV5-1,16,.,TRBD1,TRBJ2-1,TGCGCCAGCAGCTCTACAGGGGGCGGTTCCTACAATGAGCAGTTCTTC,CASSSTGGGSYNEQFF
TRBV7-2,15,.,TRBD1,TRBJ1-4,TGTGCCAGCAGCTTAGTGGGGACAGGGAAGGAAAAACTGTTTTTT,CASSLVGTGKEKLFF
TRBV7-2,15,.,TRBD1,TRBJ1-3,TGTGCCAGCAGCCAGGGACAGGGGGGCCTTTTTACCATATATTTT,CASSQGQGGLFTIYF
TRBV28,13,.,.,TRBJ1-2,TGTGCCAGCAGGCCGGGAGTGGGCGATGGCTACACCTTC,CASRPGVGDGYTF